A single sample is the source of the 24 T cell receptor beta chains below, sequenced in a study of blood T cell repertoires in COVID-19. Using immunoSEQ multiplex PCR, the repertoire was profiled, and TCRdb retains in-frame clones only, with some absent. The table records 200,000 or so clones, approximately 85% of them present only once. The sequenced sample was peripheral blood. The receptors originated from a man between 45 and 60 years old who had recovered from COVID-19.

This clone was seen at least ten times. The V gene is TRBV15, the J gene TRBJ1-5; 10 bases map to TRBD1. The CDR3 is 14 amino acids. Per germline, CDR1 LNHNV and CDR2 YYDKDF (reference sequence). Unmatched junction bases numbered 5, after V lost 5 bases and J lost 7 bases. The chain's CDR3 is CATSGTGARQPQHF. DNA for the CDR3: TGTGCCACCAGCGGGACAGGGGCAAGGCAGCCCCAGCATTTT.

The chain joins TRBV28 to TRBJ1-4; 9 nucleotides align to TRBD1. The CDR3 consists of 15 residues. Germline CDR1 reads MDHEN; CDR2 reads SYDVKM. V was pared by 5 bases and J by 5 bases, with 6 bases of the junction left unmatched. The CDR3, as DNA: TGTGCCAGCAGTGCCGCGGGACAGGGCAATGAAAAACTGTTTTTT. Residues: CASSAAGQGNEKLFF.

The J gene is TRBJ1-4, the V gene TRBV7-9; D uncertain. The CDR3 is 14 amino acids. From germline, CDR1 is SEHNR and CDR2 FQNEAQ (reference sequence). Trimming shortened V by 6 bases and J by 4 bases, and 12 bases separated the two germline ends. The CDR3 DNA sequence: TGTGCCAGCAGTAACGGAAACTATAATGAAAAACTGTTTTTT. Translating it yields CASSNGNYNEKLFF.

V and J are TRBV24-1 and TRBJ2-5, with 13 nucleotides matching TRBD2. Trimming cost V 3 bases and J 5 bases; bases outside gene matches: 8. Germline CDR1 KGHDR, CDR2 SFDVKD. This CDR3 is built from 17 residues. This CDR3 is CATSDPQGLAGRETQYF. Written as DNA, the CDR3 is TGTGCCACCAGTGATCCTCAGGGACTAGCGGGGCGGGAGACCCAGTACTTC.

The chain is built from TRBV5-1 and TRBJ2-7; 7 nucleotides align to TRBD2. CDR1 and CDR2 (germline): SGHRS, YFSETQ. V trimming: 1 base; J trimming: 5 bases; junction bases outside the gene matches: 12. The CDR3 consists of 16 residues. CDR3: CASSLRPSGSSNEQYF. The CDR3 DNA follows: TGCGCCAGCAGCTTGAGACCTAGCGGATCTTCCAACGAGCAGTACTTC.

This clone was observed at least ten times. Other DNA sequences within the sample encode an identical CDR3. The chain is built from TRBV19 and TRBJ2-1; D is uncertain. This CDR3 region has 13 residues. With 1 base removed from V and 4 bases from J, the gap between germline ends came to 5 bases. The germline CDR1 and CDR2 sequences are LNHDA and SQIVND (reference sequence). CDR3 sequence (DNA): TGTGCCAGTAGTATAGGCGGATACAATGAGCAGTTCTTC. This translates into CASSIGGYNEQFF.

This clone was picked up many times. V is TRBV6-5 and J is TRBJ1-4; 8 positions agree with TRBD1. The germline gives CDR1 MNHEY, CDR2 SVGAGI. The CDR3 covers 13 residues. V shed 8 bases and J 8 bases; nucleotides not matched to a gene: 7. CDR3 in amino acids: CASGGQGGEKLFF. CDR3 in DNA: TGTGCCAGCGGCGGACAGGGAGGAGAAAAACTGTTTTTT.

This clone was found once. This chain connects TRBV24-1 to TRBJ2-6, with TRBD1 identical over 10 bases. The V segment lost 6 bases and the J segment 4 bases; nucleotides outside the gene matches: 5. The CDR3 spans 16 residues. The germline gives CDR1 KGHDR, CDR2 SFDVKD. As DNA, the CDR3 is TGTGCCACCAGTAAAGGGACAGGGGTCGGGGCCAACGTCCTGACTTTC. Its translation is CATSKGTGVGANVLTF.

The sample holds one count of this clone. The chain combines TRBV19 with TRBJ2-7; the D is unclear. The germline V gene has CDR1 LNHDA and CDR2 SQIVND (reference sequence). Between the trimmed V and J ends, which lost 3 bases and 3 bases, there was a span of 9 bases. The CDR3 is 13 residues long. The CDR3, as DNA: TGTGCCAGTAGTATCCAGGCCTTCTACGAGCAGTACTTC. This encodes CASSIQAFYEQYF. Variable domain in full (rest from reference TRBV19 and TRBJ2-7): DGGITQSPKYLFRKEGQNVTLSCEQNLNHDAMYWYRQDPGQGLRLIYYSQIVNDFQKGDIAEGYSVSREKKESFPLTVTSAQKNPTAFYLCASSIQAFYEQYFGPGTRLTVT.

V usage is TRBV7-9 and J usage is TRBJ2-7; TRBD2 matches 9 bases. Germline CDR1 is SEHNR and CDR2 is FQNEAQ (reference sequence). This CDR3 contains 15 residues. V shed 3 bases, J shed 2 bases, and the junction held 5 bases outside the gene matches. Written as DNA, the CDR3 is TGTGCCAGCAGCTTGGCTCGCGGGAGGGCCTACGAGCAGTACTTC. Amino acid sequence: CASSLARGRAYEQYF.

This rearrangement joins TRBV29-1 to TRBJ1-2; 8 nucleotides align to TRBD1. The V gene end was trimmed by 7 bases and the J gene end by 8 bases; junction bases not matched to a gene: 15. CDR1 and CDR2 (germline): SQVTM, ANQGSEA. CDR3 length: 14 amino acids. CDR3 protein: CSAWGRKTGEGYTF. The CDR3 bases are TGCAGCGCCTGGGGCCGGAAGACAGGGGAAGGCTACACCTTC.

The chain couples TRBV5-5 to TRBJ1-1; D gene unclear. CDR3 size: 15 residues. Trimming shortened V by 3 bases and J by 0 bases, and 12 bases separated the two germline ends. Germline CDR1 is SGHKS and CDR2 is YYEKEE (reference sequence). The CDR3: CASSYLTLLNTEAFF. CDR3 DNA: TGTGCCAGCAGCTACTTAACCCTCCTGAACACTGAAGCTTTCTTT.

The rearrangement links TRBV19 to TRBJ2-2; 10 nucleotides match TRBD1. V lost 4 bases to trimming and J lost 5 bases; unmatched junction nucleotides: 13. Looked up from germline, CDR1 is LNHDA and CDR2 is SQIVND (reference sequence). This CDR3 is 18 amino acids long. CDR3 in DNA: TGTGCCAGTAGTACCTGGGGTCTTGACAGGGGGCGTACCGGGGAGCTGTTTTTT. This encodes CASSTWGLDRGRTGELFF.

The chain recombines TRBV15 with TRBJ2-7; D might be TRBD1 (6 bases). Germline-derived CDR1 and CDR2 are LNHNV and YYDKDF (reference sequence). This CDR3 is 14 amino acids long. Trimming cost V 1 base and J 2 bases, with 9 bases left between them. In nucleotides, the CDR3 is TGTGCCACCAGCAGAGTAAGGACAGCCTACGAGCAGTACTTC. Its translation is CATSRVRTAYEQYF.

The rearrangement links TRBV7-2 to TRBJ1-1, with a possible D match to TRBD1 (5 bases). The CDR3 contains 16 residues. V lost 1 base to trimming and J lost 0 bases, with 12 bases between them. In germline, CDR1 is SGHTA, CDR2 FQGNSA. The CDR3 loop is CASSLEAGRLNTEAFF. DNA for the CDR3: TGTGCCAGCAGCTTAGAGGCGGGACGGTTGAACACTGAAGCTTTCTTT. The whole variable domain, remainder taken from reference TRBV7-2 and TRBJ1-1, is GAGVSQSPSNKVTEKGKDVELRCDPISGHTALYWYRQSLGQGLEFLIYFQGNSAPDKSGLPSDRFSAERTGGSVSTLTIQRTQQEDSAVYLCASSLEAGRLNTEAFFGQGTRLTVV.

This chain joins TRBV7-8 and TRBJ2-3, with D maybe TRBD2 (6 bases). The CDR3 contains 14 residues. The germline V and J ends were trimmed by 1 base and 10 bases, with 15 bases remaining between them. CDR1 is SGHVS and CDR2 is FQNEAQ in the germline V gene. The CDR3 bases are TGTGCCAGCAGCTTAGTACTCAACGCGGGGTCGCAGTATTTT. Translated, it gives CASSLVLNAGSQYF.

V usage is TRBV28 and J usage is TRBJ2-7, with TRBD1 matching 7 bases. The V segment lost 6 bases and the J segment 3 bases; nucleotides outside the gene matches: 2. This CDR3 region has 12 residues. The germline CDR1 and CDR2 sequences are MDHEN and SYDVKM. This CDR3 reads CASRGQLYEQYF. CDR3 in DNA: TGTGCCAGCAGGGGACAGCTCTACGAGCAGTACTTC.

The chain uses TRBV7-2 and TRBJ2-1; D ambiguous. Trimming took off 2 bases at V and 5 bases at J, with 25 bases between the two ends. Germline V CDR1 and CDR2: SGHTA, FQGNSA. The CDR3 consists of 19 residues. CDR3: CASSLKARLLSGLDNEQFF. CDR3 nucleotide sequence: TGTGCCAGCAGCTTAAAGGCTCGGCTACTCTCAGGCTTGGACAATGAGCAGTTCTTC.

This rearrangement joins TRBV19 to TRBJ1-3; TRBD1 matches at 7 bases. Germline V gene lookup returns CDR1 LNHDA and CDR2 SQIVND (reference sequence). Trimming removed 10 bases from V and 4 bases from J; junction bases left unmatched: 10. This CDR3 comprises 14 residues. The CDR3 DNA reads TGTGCCACTGACGTGACAGGGTCCGGAAACACCATATATTTT. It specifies CATDVTGSGNTIYF.

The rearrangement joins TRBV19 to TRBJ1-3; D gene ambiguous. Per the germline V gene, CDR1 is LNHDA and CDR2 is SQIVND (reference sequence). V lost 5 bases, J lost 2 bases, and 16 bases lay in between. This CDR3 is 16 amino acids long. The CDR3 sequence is CASSLYGPGAGNTIYF. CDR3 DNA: TGTGCCAGTAGTTTGTACGGGCCGGGAGCTGGAAACACCATATATTTT. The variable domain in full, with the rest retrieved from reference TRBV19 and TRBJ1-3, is DGGITQSPKYLFRKEGQNVTLSCEQNLNHDAMYWYRQDPGQGLRLIYYSQIVNDFQKGDIAEGYSVSREKKESFPLTVTSAQKNPTAFYLCASSLYGPGAGNTIYFGEGSWLTVV.

The CDR3 sequence: CASSRGDRGSTDTQYF. The DNA for the CDR3 is TGTGCCAGCAGCCGAGGGGACAGGGGGTCCACAGATACGCAGTATTTT. The genes are TRBV9 and TRBJ2-3; 11 bases agree with TRBD1. The CDR3 loop spans 16 amino acids. Losses at the gene ends were 4 bases for V and 2 bases for J; bases not matched to a gene: 6. Germline V CDR1 and CDR2: SGDLS, YYNGEE.

Here the CDR3 DNA reads TGCAGCGCACCCAGCAAGGCGGTCTCTGGGGCCAACGTCCTGACTTTC. This gives the protein CSAPSKAVSGANVLTF. The chain uses TRBV29-1 and TRBJ2-6, with D unclear. CDR1 and CDR2 (germline): SQVTM, ANQGSEA. Trimming pared 7 bases from V and 0 bases from J, leaving 16 bases between. The CDR3 is 16 residues long.

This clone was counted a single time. CDR3 nucleotide sequence: TGTGCCAGCTCCCCTAGGGGTGGACTAGCGGGAATTAGGAATGAGCAGTTCTTC. This gives the protein CASSPRGGLAGIRNEQFF. The rearrangement joins TRBV28 to TRBJ2-1; TRBD2 aligns across 12 bases. This CDR3 comprises 18 residues. V lost 8 bases and J lost 7; bases outside the gene matches: 18. Germline V gives CDR1 MDHEN, CDR2 SYDVKM.

DNA for the CDR3: TGTGCCACCAGTGGCCACGGACAGGGCAATCAGCCCCAGCATTTT. Its protein is CATSGHGQGNQPQHF. The chain is built from TRBV24-1 and TRBJ1-5; 7 bases are a match to TRBD1. From germline, CDR1 is KGHDR and CDR2 SFDVKD. Trimming removed 5 bases from V and 2 bases from J; junction bases left unmatched: 5. The CDR3 contains 15 residues.